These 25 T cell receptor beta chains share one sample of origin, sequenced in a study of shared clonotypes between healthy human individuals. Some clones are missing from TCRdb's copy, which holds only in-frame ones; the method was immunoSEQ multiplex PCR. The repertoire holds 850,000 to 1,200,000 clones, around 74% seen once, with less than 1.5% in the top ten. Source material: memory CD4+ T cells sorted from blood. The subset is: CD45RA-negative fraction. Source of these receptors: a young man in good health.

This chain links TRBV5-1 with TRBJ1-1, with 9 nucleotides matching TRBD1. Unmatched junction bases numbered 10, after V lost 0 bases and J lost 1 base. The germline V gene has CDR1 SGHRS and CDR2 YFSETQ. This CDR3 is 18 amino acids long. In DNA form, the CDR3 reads TGCGCCAGCAGCTTGGCCCTCATCAGGGACAGGGAGAACACTGAAGCTTTCTTT. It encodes CASSLALIRDRENTEAFF.

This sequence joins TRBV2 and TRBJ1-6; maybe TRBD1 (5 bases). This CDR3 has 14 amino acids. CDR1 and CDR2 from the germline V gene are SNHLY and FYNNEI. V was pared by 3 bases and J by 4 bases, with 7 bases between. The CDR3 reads CASSETDYNSPLHF. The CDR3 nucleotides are TGTGCCAGCAGTGAGACAGATTATAATTCACCCCTCCACTTT.

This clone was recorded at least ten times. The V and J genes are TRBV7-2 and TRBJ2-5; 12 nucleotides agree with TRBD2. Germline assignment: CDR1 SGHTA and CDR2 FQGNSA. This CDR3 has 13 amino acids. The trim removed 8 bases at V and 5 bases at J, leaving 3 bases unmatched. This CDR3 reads CASGLAGGETQYF. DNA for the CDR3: TGTGCCAGCGGGCTAGCGGGGGGGGAGACCCAGTACTTC.

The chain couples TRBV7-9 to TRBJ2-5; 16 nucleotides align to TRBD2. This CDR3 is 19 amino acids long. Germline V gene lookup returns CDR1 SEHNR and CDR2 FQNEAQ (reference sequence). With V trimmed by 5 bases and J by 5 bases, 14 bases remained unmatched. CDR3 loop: CASSPHRGLAGGPRETQYF. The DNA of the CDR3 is TGTGCCAGCAGCCCTCATAGGGGACTAGCGGGAGGGCCGCGGGAGACCCAGTACTTC. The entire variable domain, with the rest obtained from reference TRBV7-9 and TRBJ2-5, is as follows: DTGVSQNPRHKITKRGQNVTFRCDPISEHNRLYWYRQTLGQGPEFLTYFQNEAQLEKSRLLSDRFSAERPKGSFSTLEIQRTEQGDSAMYLCASSPHRGLAGGPRETQYFGPGTRLLVL.

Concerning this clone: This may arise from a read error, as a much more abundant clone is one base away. Written as DNA, the CDR3 is TGTGCCAGCAGCCAAGATTGGGGCGAGCAGTACTTC. As protein: CASSQDWGEQYF. The J gene is TRBJ2-7, the V gene TRBV14; D remains unclear. Germline assignment: CDR1 SGHDN and CDR2 FVKESK. CDR3 length: 12 residues. With 0 bases removed from V and 6 bases from J, the gap between germline ends came to 6 bases.

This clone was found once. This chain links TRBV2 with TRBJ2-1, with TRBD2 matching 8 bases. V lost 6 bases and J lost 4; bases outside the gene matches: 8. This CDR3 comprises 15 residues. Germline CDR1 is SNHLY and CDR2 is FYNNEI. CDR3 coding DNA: TGTGCCAGCAGCCTCAGCGGGGGTGGGTACAATGAGCAGTTCTTC. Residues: CASSLSGGGYNEQFF.

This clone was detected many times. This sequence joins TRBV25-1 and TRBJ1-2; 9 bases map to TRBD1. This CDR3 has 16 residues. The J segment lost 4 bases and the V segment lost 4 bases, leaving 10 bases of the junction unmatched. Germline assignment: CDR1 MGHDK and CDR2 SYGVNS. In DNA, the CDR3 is TGTGCCAGCAGTGCAACTTCCGGGACAGGGTCCTATGGCTACACCTTC. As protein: CASSATSGTGSYGYTF.

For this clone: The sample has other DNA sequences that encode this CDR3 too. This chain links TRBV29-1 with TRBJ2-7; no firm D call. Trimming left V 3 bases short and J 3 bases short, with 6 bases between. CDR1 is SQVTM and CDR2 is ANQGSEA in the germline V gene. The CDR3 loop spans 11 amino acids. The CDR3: CSVEVSYEQYF. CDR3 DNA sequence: TGCAGCGTTGAGGTCAGCTACGAGCAGTACTTC.

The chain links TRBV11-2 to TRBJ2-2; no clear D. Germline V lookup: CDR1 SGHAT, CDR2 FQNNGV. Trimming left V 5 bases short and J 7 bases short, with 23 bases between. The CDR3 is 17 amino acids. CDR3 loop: CASSSIHDFARGGELFF. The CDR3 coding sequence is TGTGCCAGCAGCAGCATCCACGACTTCGCTCGCGGCGGGGAGCTGTTTTTT.

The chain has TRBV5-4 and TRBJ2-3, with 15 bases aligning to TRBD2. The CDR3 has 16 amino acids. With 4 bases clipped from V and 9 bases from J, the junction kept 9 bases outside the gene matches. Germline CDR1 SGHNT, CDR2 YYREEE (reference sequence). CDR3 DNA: TGTGCCAGCAGCCCCTGGACTAGCGGGGGGGCGGGGACGCAGTATTTT. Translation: CASSPWTSGGAGTQYF.

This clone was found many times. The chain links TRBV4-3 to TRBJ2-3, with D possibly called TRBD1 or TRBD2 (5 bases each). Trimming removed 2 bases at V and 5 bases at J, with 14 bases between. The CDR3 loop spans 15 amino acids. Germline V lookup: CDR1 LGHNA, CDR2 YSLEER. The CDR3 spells CASSQTQRGVDTQYF. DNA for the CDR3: TGCGCCAGCAGCCAAACCCAAAGAGGGGTAGATACGCAGTATTTT.

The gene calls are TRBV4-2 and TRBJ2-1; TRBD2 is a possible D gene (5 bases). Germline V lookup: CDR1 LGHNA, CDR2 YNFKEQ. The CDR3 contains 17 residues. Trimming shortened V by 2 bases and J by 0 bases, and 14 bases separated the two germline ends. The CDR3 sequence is CASSQPQDFYSYNEQFF. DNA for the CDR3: TGTGCCAGCAGCCAACCCCAGGACTTTTACTCCTACAATGAGCAGTTCTTC.

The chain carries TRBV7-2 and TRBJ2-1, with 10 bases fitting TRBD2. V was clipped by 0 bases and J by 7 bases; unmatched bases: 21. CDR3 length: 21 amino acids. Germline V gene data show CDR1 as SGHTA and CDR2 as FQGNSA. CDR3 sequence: CASSLAGSGRPDRGRLNEQFF. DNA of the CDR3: TGTGCCAGCAGCTTAGCCGGTAGCGGGAGGCCAGACAGGGGTAGGTTAAATGAGCAGTTCTTC.

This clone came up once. CDR3 sequence: CASSVIGSSTDTQYF. As DNA, the CDR3 is TGTGCCAGCAGCGTAATAGGGAGTTCCACAGATACGCAGTATTTT. V and J are TRBV9 and TRBJ2-3; D might be TRBD2 (5 bases). The V end lost 1 base, the J end lost 2 bases, and 11 bases lay between the germline ends. CDR1 and CDR2 (germline): SGDLS, YYNGEE. This CDR3 comprises 15 residues.

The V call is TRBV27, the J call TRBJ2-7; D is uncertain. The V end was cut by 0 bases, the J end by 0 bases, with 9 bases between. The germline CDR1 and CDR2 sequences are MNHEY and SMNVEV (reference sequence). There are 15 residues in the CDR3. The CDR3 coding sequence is TGTGCCAGCAGTTTATCACCCCAAAGCTCCTACGAGCAGTACTTC. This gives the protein CASSLSPQSSYEQYF.

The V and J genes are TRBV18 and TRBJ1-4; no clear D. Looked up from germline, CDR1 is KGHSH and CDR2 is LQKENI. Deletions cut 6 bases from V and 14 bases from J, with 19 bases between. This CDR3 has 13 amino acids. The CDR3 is CASSPDREGRLFF. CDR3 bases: TGTGCCAGCTCCCCAGACCGGGAGGGTAGGCTGTTTTTT.

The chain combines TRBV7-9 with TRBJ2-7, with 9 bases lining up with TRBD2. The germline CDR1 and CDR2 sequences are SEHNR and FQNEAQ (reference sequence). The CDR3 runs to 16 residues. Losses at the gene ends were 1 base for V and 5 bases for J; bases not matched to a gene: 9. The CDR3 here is CASSLGLRTSVDEQYF. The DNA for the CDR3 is TGTGCCAGCAGCTTAGGATTAAGGACTAGCGTCGACGAGCAGTACTTC. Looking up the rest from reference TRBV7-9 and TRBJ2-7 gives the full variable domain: DTGVSQNPRHKITKRGQNVTFRCDPISEHNRLYWYRQTLGQGPEFLTYFQNEAQLEKSRLLSDRFSAERPKGSFSTLEIQRTEQGDSAMYLCASSLGLRTSVDEQYFGPGTRLTVT.

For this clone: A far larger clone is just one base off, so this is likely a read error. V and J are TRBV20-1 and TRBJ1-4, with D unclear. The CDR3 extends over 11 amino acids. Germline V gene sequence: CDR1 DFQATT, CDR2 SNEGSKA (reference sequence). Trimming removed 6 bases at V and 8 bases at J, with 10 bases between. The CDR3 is CSAPREEKLFF. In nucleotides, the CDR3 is TGCAGTGCCCCTCGTGAAGAAAAACTGTTTTTT.

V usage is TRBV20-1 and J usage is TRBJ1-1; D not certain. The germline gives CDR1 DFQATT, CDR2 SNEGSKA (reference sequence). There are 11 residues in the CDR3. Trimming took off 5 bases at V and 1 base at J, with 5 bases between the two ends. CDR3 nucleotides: TGCAGTGCTGTACAGAACACTGAAGCTTTCTTT. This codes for CSAVQNTEAFF.

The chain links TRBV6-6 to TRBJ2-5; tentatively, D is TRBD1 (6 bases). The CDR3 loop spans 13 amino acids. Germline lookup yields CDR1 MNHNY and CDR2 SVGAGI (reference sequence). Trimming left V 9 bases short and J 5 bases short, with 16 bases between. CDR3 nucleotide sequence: TGTGCCAGTACCTCAGGGGCGCAGGAGACCCAGTACTTC. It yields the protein CASTSGAQETQYF.

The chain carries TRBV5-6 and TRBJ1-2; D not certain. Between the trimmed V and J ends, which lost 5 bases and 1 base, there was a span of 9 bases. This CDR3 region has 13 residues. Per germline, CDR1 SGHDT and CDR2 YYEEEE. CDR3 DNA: TGTGCCAGCAGTTTTCAGGATAACTATGGCTACACCTTC. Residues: CASSFQDNYGYTF.

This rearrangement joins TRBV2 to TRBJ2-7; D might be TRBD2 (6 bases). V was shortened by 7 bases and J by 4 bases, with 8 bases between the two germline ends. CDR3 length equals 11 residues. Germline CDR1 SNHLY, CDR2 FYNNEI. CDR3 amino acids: CASKLAYEQYF. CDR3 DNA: TGTGCCAGCAAACTAGCTTACGAGCAGTACTTC.

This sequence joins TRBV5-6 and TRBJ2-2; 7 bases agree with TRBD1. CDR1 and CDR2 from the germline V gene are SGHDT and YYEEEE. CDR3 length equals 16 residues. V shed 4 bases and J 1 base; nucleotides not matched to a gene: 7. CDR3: CASSREGQRNTGELFF. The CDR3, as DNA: TGTGCCAGCAGCCGAGAGGGACAGAGGAACACCGGGGAGCTGTTTTTT.

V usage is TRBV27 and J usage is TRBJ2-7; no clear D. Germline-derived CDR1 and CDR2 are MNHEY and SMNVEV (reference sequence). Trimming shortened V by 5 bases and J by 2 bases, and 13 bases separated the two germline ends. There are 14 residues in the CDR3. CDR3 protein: CASSVHVGAYEQYF. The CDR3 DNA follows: TGTGCCAGCAGTGTTCACGTCGGAGCCTACGAGCAGTACTTC.

The CDR3 protein is CASSNGGGGTYEQYF. Here the CDR3 DNA reads TGTGCCAGCTCAAACGGGGGTGGGGGTACCTACGAGCAGTACTTC. The chain carries TRBV28 and TRBJ2-7; D is perhaps TRBD2 (6 bases). Per the germline V gene, CDR1 is MDHEN and CDR2 is SYDVKM. V shed 8 bases and J shed 2 bases, with 19 bases lying between them. The CDR3 is 15 residues long.